Listed below are T cell receptor beta chains from one sample, sequenced in a study of cytomegalovirus exposure and HLA in healthy donors. This table comes from immunoSEQ multiplex PCR, and its TCRdb copy is limited to in-frame clones, with some not included. The table records 150,000 to 180,000 clones, approximately 80% of them present only once. The sample comprised PBMCs. The receptor source for this set is a man aged 30 to 39 in good health and CMV-seropositive. The CDR3 runs from the conserved cysteine through the conserved F or W. Fields, in order: D gene, clone size, V gene, J gene, CDR3 protein, CDR3 DNA. The D gene is left open where the match is weak. Size is stated for part of the rows, as once, few or many counts, or as a class when the clone is expanded.

D gene: TRBD2
clone size: .
V gene: TRBV4-2
J gene: TRBJ2-1
CDR3 protein: CASSQDLASGRSDEQFF
CDR3 DNA: TGTGCCAGCAGCCAAGATCTCGCTAGCGGGAGGTCGGATGAGCAGTTCTTC

D gene: TRBD1
clone size: .
V gene: TRBV28
J gene: TRBJ1-2
CDR3 protein: CASSWTGVFYGYTF
CDR3 DNA: TGTGCCAGCAGTTGGACAGGGGTTTTTTATGGCTACACCTTC

D gene: TRBD1
clone size: .
V gene: TRBV5-1
J gene: TRBJ1-2
CDR3 protein: CARSSSRGHSYGYTF
CDR3 DNA: TGCGCCAGATCTTCGTCCAGGGGGCATAGCTATGGCTACACCTTC

D gene: TRBD2
clone size: .
V gene: TRBV29-1
J gene: TRBJ2-7
CDR3 protein: CSVYGLAGGPREQYF
CDR3 DNA: TGCAGCGTTTACGGACTAGCGGGAGGGCCTCGCGAGCAGTACTTC

D gene: .
clone size: .
V gene: TRBV7-2
J gene: TRBJ2-7
CDR3 protein: CASSLALVNEQYF
CDR3 DNA: TGTGCCAGCAGCTTAGCCCTAGTTAACGAGCAGTACTTC

D gene: TRBD2
clone size: .
V gene: TRBV7-3
J gene: TRBJ2-1
CDR3 protein: CASSLTGTSGSGSEQFF
CDR3 DNA: TGTGCCAGCAGCCTGACGGGGACTAGCGGGAGTGGGTCGGAGCAGTTCTTC

D gene: TRBD1
clone size: .
V gene: TRBV25-1
J gene: TRBJ2-1
CDR3 protein: CASSGRAGTGNEQFF
CDR3 DNA: TGTGCCAGCAGTGGTCGAGCCGGGACAGGGAATGAGCAGTTCTTC

D gene: .
clone size: .
V gene: TRBV6-1
J gene: TRBJ2-4
CDR3 protein: CASSEGGRRVDIQYF
CDR3 DNA: TGTGCCAGCAGTGAAGGAGGGAGGAGAGTGGACATTCAGTACTTC

D gene: .
clone size: .
V gene: TRBV2
J gene: TRBJ1-5
CDR3 protein: CASSEEGYSNQPQHF
CDR3 DNA: TGTGCCAGCAGTGAGGAGGGGTATAGCAATCAGCCCCAGCATTTT

D gene: TRBD1
clone size: few
V gene: TRBV28
J gene: TRBJ2-5
CDR3 protein: CASTTSGQGGTQYF
CDR3 DNA: TGTGCCAGCACCACCTCGGGACAGGGAGGGACCCAGTACTTC

D gene: .
clone size: .
V gene: TRBV28
J gene: TRBJ1-3
CDR3 protein: CASSGDRTSGNTIYF
CDR3 DNA: TGTGCCAGCAGCGGAGACAGGACCTCTGGAAACACCATATATTTT

D gene: .
clone size: .
V gene: TRBV4-1
J gene: TRBJ2-2
CDR3 protein: CASSPQSPGELFF
CDR3 DNA: TGCGCCAGCAGCCCACAATCCCCCGGGGAGCTGTTTTTT

D gene: TRBD2
clone size: .
V gene: TRBV28
J gene: TRBJ2-3
CDR3 protein: CASSLAASGGSTDTQYF
CDR3 DNA: TGTGCCAGCAGTTTAGCGGCTAGCGGGGGTAGCACAGATACGCAGTATTTT

D gene: .
clone size: .
V gene: TRBV7-2
J gene: TRBJ1-2
CDR3 protein: CASSLSGGEPNYGYTF
CDR3 DNA: TGTGCCAGCAGCTTGTCCGGGGGGGAACCTAACTATGGCTACACCTTC

D gene: .
clone size: .
V gene: TRBV20-1
J gene: TRBJ2-1
CDR3 protein: CSASLADEQFF
CDR3 DNA: TGCAGTGCTTCACTAGCCGATGAGCAGTTCTTC

D gene: .
clone size: .
V gene: TRBV6-6
J gene: TRBJ2-5
CDR3 protein: CASSLPLRGPAETQYF
CDR3 DNA: TGTGCCAGCAGTTTACCTTTGCGGGGCCCGGCGGAGACCCAGTACTTC

D gene: TRBD2
clone size: .
V gene: TRBV5-1
J gene: TRBJ2-3
CDR3 protein: CASSLGTSGSTDTQYF
CDR3 DNA: TGCGCCAGCAGCTTGGGGACTAGCGGGAGCACAGATACGCAGTATTTT

D gene: TRBD1
clone size: .
V gene: TRBV13
J gene: TRBJ2-5
CDR3 protein: CASSPGQGEQYF
CDR3 DNA: TGTGCCAGCAGCCCAGGACAGGGGGAGCAGTACTTC

D gene: .
clone size: .
V gene: TRBV10-3
J gene: TRBJ2-2
CDR3 protein: CAISGDTGELFF
CDR3 DNA: TGTGCCATCAGTGGGGACACCGGGGAGCTGTTCTTT

D gene: .
clone size: .
V gene: TRBV29-1
J gene: TRBJ2-7
CDR3 protein: CSVAFAVSESYEQYF
CDR3 DNA: TGCAGCGTTGCGTTTGCTGTAAGCGAATCCTACGAGCAGTACTTC

D gene: TRBD1
clone size: .
V gene: TRBV28
J gene: TRBJ1-5
CDR3 protein: CASSSGQAISPQHF
CDR3 DNA: TGTGCCAGCAGTTCCGGACAGGCAATCAGCCCCCAGCATTTT

D gene: TRBD1
clone size: .
V gene: TRBV27
J gene: TRBJ2-1
CDR3 protein: CASSVTGGANTEQFF
CDR3 DNA: TGTGCCAGCAGCGTTACAGGGGGCGCGAACACTGAGCAGTTCTTC

D gene: .
clone size: .
V gene: TRBV7-3
J gene: TRBJ2-5
CDR3 protein: CASSLKAGPQETQYF
CDR3 DNA: TGTGCCAGCAGCTTAAAGGCAGGGCCCCAAGAGACCCAGTACTTC

D gene: .
clone size: once
V gene: TRBV9
J gene: TRBJ2-1
CDR3 protein: CASSAHSSYNEQFF
CDR3 DNA: TGTGCCAGCAGCGCCCACAGCTCCTACAATGAGCAGTTCTTC

D gene: TRBD1
clone size: .
V gene: TRBV6-5
J gene: TRBJ2-2
CDR3 protein: CASIQTGVTGELFF
CDR3 DNA: TGTGCCAGCATCCAAACAGGGGTGACCGGGGAGCTGTTTTTT

D gene: TRBD2
clone size: .
V gene: TRBV18
J gene: TRBJ2-1
CDR3 protein: CASSSSGISYNEQFF
CDR3 DNA: TGTGCCAGCTCATCTAGCGGGATCTCCTACAATGAGCAGTTCTTC

D gene: TRBD2
clone size: few
V gene: TRBV4-1
J gene: TRBJ2-1
CDR3 protein: CASSQDPPLAGVLKFF
CDR3 DNA: TGCGCCAGCAGCCAAGATCCCCCACTAGCGGGAGTACTGAAGTTCTTC

D gene: .
clone size: .
V gene: TRBV5-6
J gene: TRBJ2-5
CDR3 protein: CASSLLGETQYF
CDR3 DNA: TGTGCCAGCAGCTTGCTAGGAGAGACCCAGTACTTC

D gene: TRBD2
clone size: .
V gene: TRBV9
J gene: TRBJ2-3
CDR3 protein: CASSVGTSGRYGTGTQYF
CDR3 DNA: TGTGCCAGCAGCGTAGGAACTAGCGGGAGATATGGCACAGGTACGCAGTATTTT

D gene: TRBD1
clone size: few
V gene: TRBV27
J gene: TRBJ2-2
CDR3 protein: CASSLFGPGTGSTGELFF
CDR3 DNA: TGTGCCAGCAGTTTATTTGGGCCCGGGACAGGGAGTACCGGGGAGCTGTTTTTT

D gene: .
clone size: .
V gene: TRBV19
J gene: TRBJ1-1
CDR3 protein: CASSIDDRGDTEAFF
CDR3 DNA: TGTGCCAGTAGTATCGATGACAGAGGAGACACTGAAGCTTTCTTT

D gene: .
clone size: .
V gene: TRBV2
J gene: TRBJ1-5
CDR3 protein: CASSEAPGPEPQHF
CDR3 DNA: TGTGCCAGCAGTGAAGCGCCTGGGCCGGAGCCCCAGCATTTT

D gene: TRBD2
clone size: .
V gene: TRBV30
J gene: TRBJ2-7
CDR3 protein: CAWTSGSGGYEQYF
CDR3 DNA: TGTGCCTGGACTAGCGGGAGTGGGGGCTACGAGCAGTACTTC

D gene: TRBD1
clone size: .
V gene: TRBV25-1
J gene: TRBJ1-2
CDR3 protein: CASSTGGYGYTF
CDR3 DNA: TGTGCCAGCAGTACAGGGGGGTATGGCTACACCTTC

D gene: TRBD2
clone size: .
V gene: TRBV7-9
J gene: TRBJ2-1
CDR3 protein: CSSSLAPFLAGQNNEQFF
CDR3 DNA: TGTTCCAGCAGCTTAGCCCCATTTCTAGCGGGACAGAACAATGAGCAGTTCTTC

D gene: .
clone size: .
V gene: TRBV6-5
J gene: TRBJ2-1
CDR3 protein: CASSYLSSNEQFF
CDR3 DNA: TGTGCCAGCAGTTACCTATCCTCGAATGAGCAGTTCTTC

D gene: TRBD2
clone size: few
V gene: TRBV7-3
J gene: TRBJ2-1
CDR3 protein: CASSSGSYNEQFF
CDR3 DNA: TGTGCCAGCTCTAGCGGCTCCTACAATGAGCAGTTCTTC

D gene: TRBD1
clone size: few
V gene: TRBV19
J gene: TRBJ2-7
CDR3 protein: CASSPTGGYYEQYF
CDR3 DNA: TGTGCCAGTAGTCCGACAGGGGGCTACTACGAGCAGTACTTC

D gene: TRBD2
clone size: .
V gene: TRBV10-1
J gene: TRBJ2-5
CDR3 protein: CASSPGLEETQYF
CDR3 DNA: TGCGCCAGCAGCCCGGGACTAGAAGAGACCCAGTACTTC

D gene: .
clone size: .
V gene: TRBV4-2
J gene: TRBJ2-7
CDR3 protein: CASSQEGSRRGLDEQYF
CDR3 DNA: TGTGCCAGCAGCCAAGAAGGAAGTCGGCGGGGTCTGGACGAGCAGTACTTC

D gene: .
clone size: .
V gene: TRBV9
J gene: TRBJ1-3
CDR3 protein: CASSVGVPNSGNTIYF
CDR3 DNA: TGTGCCAGCAGCGTAGGAGTGCCCAACTCTGGAAACACCATATATTTT

D gene: .
clone size: .
V gene: TRBV2
J gene: TRBJ2-3
CDR3 protein: CASSARDNTDTQYF
CDR3 DNA: TGTGCCAGCAGTGCTCGGGACAACACAGATACGCAGTATTTT

D gene: TRBD2
clone size: .
V gene: TRBV30
J gene: TRBJ2-3
CDR3 protein: CAWSVMVAGGLDTQYF
CDR3 DNA: TGTGCCTGGAGTGTAATGGTAGCGGGAGGGTTGGATACGCAGTATTTT

D gene: .
clone size: .
V gene: TRBV12-5
J gene: TRBJ1-5
CDR3 protein: CASAQGLQQPQHF
CDR3 DNA: TGTGCTAGTGCCCAGGGACTACAACAGCCCCAGCATTTT

D gene: TRBD1
clone size: .
V gene: TRBV27
J gene: TRBJ2-3
CDR3 protein: CASRRQGADTQYF
CDR3 DNA: TGTGCCAGCAGAAGACAGGGGGCAGATACGCAGTATTTT

D gene: TRBD2
clone size: few
V gene: TRBV19
J gene: TRBJ2-1
CDR3 protein: CASTRLGLAGGRSYNEQFF
CDR3 DNA: TGTGCCAGTACCCGATTGGGACTAGCGGGAGGCCGCTCCTACAATGAGCAGTTCTTC

D gene: TRBD1
clone size: .
V gene: TRBV5-6
J gene: TRBJ2-7
CDR3 protein: CASSFGQGRYEQYF
CDR3 DNA: TGTGCCAGCAGCTTTGGACAGGGGCGGTACGAGCAGTACTTC

D gene: .
clone size: .
V gene: TRBV5-1
J gene: TRBJ2-7
CDR3 protein: CASSLEPQGGYEQYF
CDR3 DNA: TGCGCCAGCAGCTTGGAGCCACAAGGGGGTTACGAGCAGTACTTC

D gene: TRBD1
clone size: .
V gene: TRBV5-3
J gene: TRBJ1-1
CDR3 protein: CARSIRDRGLGTEAFF
CDR3 DNA: TGTGCCAGAAGCATCCGGGACAGGGGGCTGGGGACTGAAGCTTTCTTT

D gene: .
clone size: .
V gene: TRBV12-5
J gene: TRBJ1-1
CDR3 protein: CASGLSRLQAFF
CDR3 DNA: TGTGCTAGTGGTTTGTCCAGACTGCAAGCTTTCTTT

D gene: TRBD1
clone size: .
V gene: TRBV5-5
J gene: TRBJ2-7
CDR3 protein: CASSLDRGRHYEQYF
CDR3 DNA: TGTGCCAGCAGCTTGGACAGGGGGCGGCACTACGAGCAGTACTTC

D gene: TRBD1
clone size: .
V gene: TRBV5-1
J gene: TRBJ1-1
CDR3 protein: CASSSGTGGTEAFF
CDR3 DNA: TGCGCCAGCAGCTCCGGGACAGGGGGGACTGAAGCTTTCTTT

D gene: .
clone size: .
V gene: TRBV28
J gene: TRBJ2-7
CDR3 protein: CASSPLEVSLEQYF
CDR3 DNA: TGTGCCAGCAGCCCCCTAGAGGTTTCATTGGAGCAGTACTTC

D gene: TRBD1
clone size: .
V gene: TRBV10-1
J gene: TRBJ2-7
CDR3 protein: CASSVLGTGIYEQYF
CDR3 DNA: TGCGCCAGCAGTGTCCTCGGGACAGGGATCTACGAGCAGTACTTC

D gene: .
clone size: .
V gene: TRBV28
J gene: TRBJ1-2
CDR3 protein: CASSLTIPAGYTF
CDR3 DNA: TGTGCCAGCAGTTTGACAATACCTGCTGGCTACACCTTC

D gene: TRBD2
clone size: .
V gene: TRBV28
J gene: TRBJ2-1
CDR3 protein: CASSFSRTSGRCEQFF
CDR3 DNA: TGTGCCAGCAGTTTTTCCCGGACTAGCGGGAGATGCGAGCAGTTCTTC

D gene: TRBD2
clone size: few
V gene: TRBV7-8
J gene: TRBJ2-4
CDR3 protein: CASSPEAGLAKNIQYF
CDR3 DNA: TGTGCCAGCAGCCCCGAAGCGGGGTTAGCCAAAAACATTCAGTACTTC